One T cell receptor (beta chain) is described in this entry. Its specificity is unknown. A read error may account for a junction end that differs from germline. The record originates from a study of PD-1 blockade in classical Hodgkin lymphoma. Notes on the study in general: The causes of the repertoire differences, possibly disease activity or prior therapy, remain undefined. Before treatment, complete responders showed about the same diversity as newly diagnosed patients. Newly diagnosed patients were reported to exhibit reduced baseline TCR diversity relative to healthy donors.

TCRdb keeps only in-frame clones here, not all; method: immunoSEQ multiplex PCR. The sample shows approximately 24,000 clones, about nine tenths of them seen only once. The CDR3 runs 13 residues. From germline, CDR1 is SSHAT and CDR2 FNYEAQ (reference sequence). With no exception, relapse followed autologous stem cell transplantation in all patients, and brentuximab vedotin exposure varied. The chain recombines TRBV7-7 with TRBJ2-1; D ambiguous. This sample comprised peripheral blood mononuclear cells (PBMCs), obtained at baseline. This receptor was identified in a human donor with classical Hodgkin lymphoma. Written as DNA, the CDR3 is TGTGCTAGCAGCTTATCGTCGGTCAGTGAGCAGTTCTTC. Its translation: CASSLSSVSEQFF.